These T cell receptor beta chains were read from a single sample in a study of vaccination effects on CD4 cells after COVID-19. Here immunoSEQ multiplex PCR was the method, and the copy in TCRdb shows in-frame clones only, minus some. The repertoire holds about 55,000 clones, with around 68% as singletons. Their antigens remain unidentified. Sequencing was performed on CD4+ T cells from PBMCs cultured with SARS-CoV-2 spike peptides, taken before COVID-19 vaccination. The receptors originated from a human donor who received a COVID-19 vaccine. Each CDR3 is given with its conserved first and last residue. The D gene is left open where the match is weak. Rows may omit the clone size; those that give it use once, few, many or a size class.

abundance: few; len: 14; j_gene: TRBJ2-7; v_gene: TRBV19; d_gene: -; CDR3nt: TGTGCCAGTAGTAAGGGGTCGGGTTCCCACGAGCAGTACTTC; CDR3aa: CASSKGSGSHEQYF
abundance: -; len: 17; j_gene: TRBJ2-6; v_gene: TRBV7-9; d_gene: TRBD1; CDR3nt: TGTGCCAGCAGCTTTGGACAGGGACTCTCTGGGGCCAACGTCCTGACTTTC; CDR3aa: CASSFGQGLSGANVLTF
abundance: -; len: 13; j_gene: TRBJ1-1; v_gene: TRBV20-1; d_gene: -; CDR3nt: TGCAGTGCTAGTTTAGGGACAAACACTGAAGCTTTCTTT; CDR3aa: CSASLGTNTEAFF
abundance: few; len: 14; j_gene: TRBJ1-2; v_gene: TRBV21-1; d_gene: -; CDR3nt: TGTGCCAGCAGCAAAGGGGGGACAAACTATGGCTACACCTTC; CDR3aa: CASSKGGTNYGYTF
abundance: -; len: 12; j_gene: TRBJ2-1; v_gene: TRBV28; d_gene: -; CDR3nt: TGTGCCAGCAGTTTACCGGTCAGTCCCCAGTTCTTC; CDR3aa: CASSLPVSPQFF
abundance: few; len: 16; j_gene: TRBJ2-2; v_gene: TRBV19; d_gene: TRBD1; CDR3nt: TGTGCCAGTAGTATATTACAGGGGGATAACACCGGGGAGCTGTTTTTT; CDR3aa: CASSILQGDNTGELFF
abundance: -; len: 17; j_gene: TRBJ2-1; v_gene: TRBV3-1/TRBV3-2; d_gene: TRBD2; CDR3nt: TGTGCCAGCAGCCCCGAACCCCGGGAGGCGGTCTACAATGAGCAGTTCTTC; CDR3aa: CASSPEPREAVYNEQFF
abundance: -; len: 15; j_gene: TRBJ1-3; v_gene: TRBV11-2; d_gene: -; CDR3nt: TGTGCCAGCAGCTTAGAACGGAGCTCTGGAAACACCATATATTTT; CDR3aa: CASSLERSSGNTIYF
abundance: few; len: 15; j_gene: TRBJ2-2; v_gene: TRBV5-4; d_gene: TRBD1; CDR3nt: TGTGCCAGCAGCTCAAAACAGGGGGCTGGCGGGGAGCTGTTTTTT; CDR3aa: CASSSKQGAGGELFF
abundance: -; len: 13; j_gene: TRBJ1-2; v_gene: TRBV2; d_gene: -; CDR3nt: TGTGCCAGCAGTGAAGACAGGGACTATGGCTACACCTTC; CDR3aa: CASSEDRDYGYTF
abundance: few; len: 14; j_gene: TRBJ1-3; v_gene: TRBV5-4; d_gene: -; CDR3nt: TGTGCCAGCAGCTTGGGGGGGCAGAGAAACACCATATATTTT; CDR3aa: CASSLGGQRNTIYF
abundance: -; len: 15; j_gene: TRBJ1-5; v_gene: TRBV28; d_gene: -; CDR3nt: TGTGCCAGCAGTACCCCGTCGGGGTCCAATCAGCCCCAGCATTTT; CDR3aa: CASSTPSGSNQPQHF
abundance: once; len: 19; j_gene: TRBJ2-1; v_gene: TRBV4-1; d_gene: TRBD2; CDR3nt: TGCGCCAGCAGCCAAGGTCTTTTGCGCAGAGCGGGGGGAAGGATAGAGCAGTTCTTC; CDR3aa: CASSQGLLRRAGGRIEQFF
abundance: -; len: 12; j_gene: TRBJ2-3; v_gene: TRBV30; d_gene: -; CDR3nt: TGTGCCTGGAGTGGGGGTGCAGATACGCAGTATTTT; CDR3aa: CAWSGGADTQYF
abundance: -; len: 17; j_gene: TRBJ2-2; v_gene: TRBV5-4; d_gene: TRBD1; CDR3nt: TGTGCCAGCGCCGTGAGCCCGACAGGGATCGACACCGGGGAGCTGTTTTTT; CDR3aa: CASAVSPTGIDTGELFF
abundance: -; len: 11; j_gene: TRBJ2-7; v_gene: TRBV20-1; d_gene: -; CDR3nt: TGCAGTGGGCACGACGGCTACGAGCAGTACTTC; CDR3aa: CSGHDGYEQYF
abundance: -; len: 14; j_gene: TRBJ1-2; v_gene: TRBV28; d_gene: -; CDR3nt: TGTGCCAGCAGTGACGGACAGAGCATCTATGGCTACACCTTC; CDR3aa: CASSDGQSIYGYTF
abundance: -; len: 14; j_gene: TRBJ2-7; v_gene: TRBV27; d_gene: -; CDR3nt: TGTGCCAGCAGTTTACGGGAAGGGGGATACGAGCAGTACTTC; CDR3aa: CASSLREGGYEQYF
abundance: -; len: 14; j_gene: TRBJ1-4; v_gene: TRBV6-6; d_gene: -; CDR3nt: TGTGCCAGCAGTATCGTGGCTGGTAATGAAAAACTGTTTTTT; CDR3aa: CASSIVAGNEKLFF
abundance: -; len: 16; j_gene: TRBJ2-7; v_gene: TRBV6-1; d_gene: -; CDR3nt: TGTGCCAGCAGTGAAGGCGGGACGCCTATGACTGGGGAGCAGTACTTC; CDR3aa: CASSEGGTPMTGEQYF
abundance: -; len: 12; j_gene: TRBJ1-6; v_gene: TRBV7-2; d_gene: -; CDR3nt: TGTGCCAGCAGCTTAAATAATTCACCCCTCCACTTT; CDR3aa: CASSLNNSPLHF
abundance: -; len: 13; j_gene: TRBJ1-1; v_gene: TRBV6-5; d_gene: -; CDR3nt: TGTGCCAGCCACCGGGGGAGGAACACTGAAGCTTTCTTT; CDR3aa: CASHRGRNTEAFF
abundance: -; len: 16; j_gene: TRBJ2-7; v_gene: TRBV18; d_gene: TRBD1; CDR3nt: TGTGCCAGCTCACCTTCCCTGCCGGGACAGCACTACGAGCAGTACTTC; CDR3aa: CASSPSLPGQHYEQYF
abundance: few; len: 11; j_gene: TRBJ1-2; v_gene: TRBV20-1; d_gene: -; CDR3nt: TGCAGTGCTTACAATAACTATGGCTACACCTTC; CDR3aa: CSAYNNYGYTF
abundance: -; len: 14; j_gene: TRBJ2-5; v_gene: TRBV2; d_gene: TRBD2; CDR3nt: TGTGCCAGCAGTGTGGGAGGGGCTGAAGAGACCCAGTACTTC; CDR3aa: CASSVGGAEETQYF
abundance: -; len: 12; j_gene: TRBJ2-7; v_gene: TRBV30; d_gene: -; CDR3nt: TGTGCCTGGAGTGTACCCGTCGGGGGGCAGTACTTC; CDR3aa: CAWSVPVGGQYF
abundance: few; len: 13; j_gene: TRBJ2-3; v_gene: TRBV11-3; d_gene: -; CDR3nt: TGTGCCAGCGGGACGGGGGCCACAGATACGCAGTATTTT; CDR3aa: CASGTGATDTQYF
abundance: -; len: 14; j_gene: TRBJ2-3; v_gene: TRBV29-1; d_gene: -; CDR3nt: TGCAGCGTTGACCTTGGGGCCGACAGAAATACGCAGTATTTT; CDR3aa: CSVDLGADRNTQYF
abundance: -; len: 14; j_gene: TRBJ1-6; v_gene: TRBV3-1/TRBV3-2; d_gene: TRBD1; CDR3nt: TGTGCCAGCAGCCAAAACAGGGGGCTCTCACCCCTCCACTTT; CDR3aa: CASSQNRGLSPLHF
abundance: -; len: 15; j_gene: TRBJ2-7; v_gene: TRBV28; d_gene: -; CDR3nt: TGTGCCAGCAGTTCGGAACAGACAAGCTCCTACGAGCAGTACTTC; CDR3aa: CASSSEQTSSYEQYF
abundance: few; len: 13; j_gene: TRBJ2-1; v_gene: TRBV18; d_gene: -; CDR3nt: TGTGCCAGCTCTCGGGGGAGTTACAATGAGCAGTTCTTC; CDR3aa: CASSRGSYNEQFF
abundance: -; len: 17; j_gene: TRBJ2-3; v_gene: TRBV7-2; d_gene: TRBD2; CDR3nt: TGTGCCAGCAGCTTACGGGGACTAGCGGGGGTCACAGATACGCAGTATTTT; CDR3aa: CASSLRGLAGVTDTQYF
abundance: once; len: 19; j_gene: TRBJ2-6; v_gene: TRBV4-3; d_gene: -; CDR3nt: TGCGCCAGCAGCCAAGGGACCCGGAGGGGTCCGGGTGGGGCCAACGTCCTGACTTTC; CDR3aa: CASSQGTRRGPGGANVLTF
abundance: -; len: 15; j_gene: TRBJ2-5; v_gene: TRBV5-4; d_gene: TRBD1; CDR3nt: TGTGCCAGCAGCGCCGCGGGACAGGGATGGGGTACCCAGTACTTC; CDR3aa: CASSAAGQGWGTQYF
abundance: -; len: 12; j_gene: TRBJ1-2; v_gene: TRBV19; d_gene: -; CDR3nt: TGTGCCAGTAGTGAGCGGAACTATGGCTACACCTTC; CDR3aa: CASSERNYGYTF
abundance: -; len: 16; j_gene: TRBJ1-4; v_gene: TRBV11-2; d_gene: -; CDR3nt: TGTGCCAGCAGCGCCAGCCTATCTGGAACTAATGAAAAACTGTTTTTT; CDR3aa: CASSASLSGTNEKLFF
abundance: -; len: 18; j_gene: TRBJ2-6; v_gene: TRBV5-1; d_gene: TRBD1; CDR3nt: TGCGCCAGCAGCCTCCGGGACAGGCCAAGCTCTGGGGCCAACGTCCTGACTTTC; CDR3aa: CASSLRDRPSSGANVLTF
abundance: -; len: 16; j_gene: TRBJ2-1; v_gene: TRBV10-3; d_gene: TRBD2; CDR3nt: TGTGCCATCAGCGGGACTACCCTGAGCTCCTACAATGAGCAGTTCTTC; CDR3aa: CAISGTTLSSYNEQFF
abundance: -; len: 13; j_gene: TRBJ2-7; v_gene: TRBV2; d_gene: -; CDR3nt: TGTGCCAGCAGTGAAGAAAAGACGGGGAAGCAGTACTTC; CDR3aa: CASSEEKTGKQYF
abundance: -; len: 15; j_gene: TRBJ1-5; v_gene: TRBV18; d_gene: TRBD1; CDR3nt: TGTGCCAGCCCCGAGGACAGGGGGTATGGTCAGCCCCAGCATTTT; CDR3aa: CASPEDRGYGQPQHF